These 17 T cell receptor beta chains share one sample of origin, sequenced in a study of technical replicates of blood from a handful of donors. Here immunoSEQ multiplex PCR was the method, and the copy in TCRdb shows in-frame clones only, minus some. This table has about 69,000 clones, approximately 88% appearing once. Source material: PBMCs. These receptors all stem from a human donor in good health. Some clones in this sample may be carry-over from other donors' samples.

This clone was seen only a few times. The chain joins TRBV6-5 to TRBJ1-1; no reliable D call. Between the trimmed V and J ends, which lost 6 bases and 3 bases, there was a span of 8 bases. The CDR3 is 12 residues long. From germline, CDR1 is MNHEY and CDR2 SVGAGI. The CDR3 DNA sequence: TGTGCCAGCAGCGACTCGGACACTGAAGCTTTCTTT. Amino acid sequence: CASSDSDTEAFF.

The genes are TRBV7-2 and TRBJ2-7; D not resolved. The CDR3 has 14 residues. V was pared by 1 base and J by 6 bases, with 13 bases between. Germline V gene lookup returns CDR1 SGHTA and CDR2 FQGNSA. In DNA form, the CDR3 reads TGTGCCAGCAGCTTAGGCCCGAGGTCGGGCGAGCAGTACTTC. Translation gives CASSLGPRSGEQYF.

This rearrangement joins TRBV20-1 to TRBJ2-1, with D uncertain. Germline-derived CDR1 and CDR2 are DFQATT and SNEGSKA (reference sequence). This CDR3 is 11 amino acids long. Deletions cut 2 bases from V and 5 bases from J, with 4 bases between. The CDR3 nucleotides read TGCAGTGCTAGACAAAACAATGAGCAGTTCTTC. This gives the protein CSARQNNEQFF.

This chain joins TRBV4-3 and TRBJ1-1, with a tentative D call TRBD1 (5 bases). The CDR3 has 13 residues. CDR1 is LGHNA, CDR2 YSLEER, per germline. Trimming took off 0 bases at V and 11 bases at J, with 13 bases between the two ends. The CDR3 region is CASSQDGGRAAFF. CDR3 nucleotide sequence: TGCGCCAGCAGCCAAGATGGCGGCAGGGCTGCTTTCTTT.

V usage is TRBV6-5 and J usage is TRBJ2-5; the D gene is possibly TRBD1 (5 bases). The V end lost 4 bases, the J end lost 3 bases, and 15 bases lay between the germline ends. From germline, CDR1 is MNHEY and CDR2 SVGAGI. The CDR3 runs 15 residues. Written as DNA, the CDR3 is TGTGCCAGCAGTTTTGCGAGTGAAGGGGAAGAGACCCAGTACTTC. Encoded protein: CASSFASEGEETQYF.

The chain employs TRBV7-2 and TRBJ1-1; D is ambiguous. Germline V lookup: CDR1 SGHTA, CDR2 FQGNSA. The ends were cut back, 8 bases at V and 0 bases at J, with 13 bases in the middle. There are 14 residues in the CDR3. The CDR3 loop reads CASGITSMNTEAFF. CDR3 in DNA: TGTGCCAGCGGAATAACTAGCATGAACACTGAAGCTTTCTTT.

In nucleotides, the CDR3 is TGTGCCAGCAGGACTTCAGGGGATCAGCCCCAGCATTTT. The encoded protein is CASRTSGDQPQHF. The J gene is TRBJ1-5, the V gene TRBV6-1, with D possibly being TRBD1 (6 bases). Germline CDR1 MNHNS, CDR2 SASEGT. The V end lost 6 bases, the J end lost 5 bases, and 11 bases lay between the germline ends. CDR3 size: 13 residues.

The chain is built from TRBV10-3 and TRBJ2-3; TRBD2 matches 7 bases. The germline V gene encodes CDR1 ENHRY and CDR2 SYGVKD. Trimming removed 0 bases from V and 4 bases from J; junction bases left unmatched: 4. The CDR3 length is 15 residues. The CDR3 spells CAISESAGRSDTQYF. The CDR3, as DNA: TGTGCCATCAGTGAGTCAGCCGGGAGGTCAGATACGCAGTATTTT.

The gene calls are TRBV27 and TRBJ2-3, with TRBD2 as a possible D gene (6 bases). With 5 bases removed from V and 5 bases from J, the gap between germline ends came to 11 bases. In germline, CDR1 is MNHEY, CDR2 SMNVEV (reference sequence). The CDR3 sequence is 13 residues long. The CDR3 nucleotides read TGTGCCAGCAGTGATCCGGGACTAGATACGCAGTATTTT. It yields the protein CASSDPGLDTQYF.

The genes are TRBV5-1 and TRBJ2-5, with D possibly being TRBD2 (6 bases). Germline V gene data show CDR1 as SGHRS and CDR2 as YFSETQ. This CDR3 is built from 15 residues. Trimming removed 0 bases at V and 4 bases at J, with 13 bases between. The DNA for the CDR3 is TGCGCCAGCAGCTTGGGTCCGCGGGGCGGAGAGACCCAGTACTTC. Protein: CASSLGPRGGETQYF.

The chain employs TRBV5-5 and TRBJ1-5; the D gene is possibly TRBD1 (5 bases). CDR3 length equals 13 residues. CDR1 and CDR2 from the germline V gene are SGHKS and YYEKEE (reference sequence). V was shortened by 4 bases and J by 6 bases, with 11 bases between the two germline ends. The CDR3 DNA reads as TGTGCCAGCAGCCCAGGGTGGGTTCAGCCCCAGCATTTT. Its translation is CASSPGWVQPQHF.

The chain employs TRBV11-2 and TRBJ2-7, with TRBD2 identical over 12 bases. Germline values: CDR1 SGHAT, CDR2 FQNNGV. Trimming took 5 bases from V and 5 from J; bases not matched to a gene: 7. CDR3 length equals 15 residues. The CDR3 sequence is CASSVRLAGVNEQYF. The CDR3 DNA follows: TGTGCCAGCAGCGTCAGACTAGCGGGAGTTAACGAGCAGTACTTC.

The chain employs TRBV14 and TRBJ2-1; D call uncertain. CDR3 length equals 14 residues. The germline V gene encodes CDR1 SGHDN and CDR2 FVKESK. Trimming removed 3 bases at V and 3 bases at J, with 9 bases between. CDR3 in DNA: TGTGCCAGCAGCCAGGGCTTGTTCTACAATGAGCAGTTCTTC. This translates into CASSQGLFYNEQFF.

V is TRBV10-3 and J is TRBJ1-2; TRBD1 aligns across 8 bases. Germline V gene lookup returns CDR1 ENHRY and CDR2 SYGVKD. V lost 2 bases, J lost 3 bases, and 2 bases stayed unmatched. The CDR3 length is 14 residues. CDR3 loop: CAISETGQDYGYTF. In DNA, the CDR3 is TGTGCCATCAGTGAGACGGGACAGGACTATGGCTACACCTTC.

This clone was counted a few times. CDR3 in amino acids: CASSSNYGYTF. The CDR3 coding sequence is TGTGCCAGCAGCTCAAACTATGGCTACACCTTC. The V gene is TRBV7-2, the J gene TRBJ1-2; D not certain. The germline CDR1 and CDR2 sequences are SGHTA and FQGNSA. The CDR3 runs to 11 residues. V was trimmed by 4 bases and J by 2 bases, leaving 2 bases between them.

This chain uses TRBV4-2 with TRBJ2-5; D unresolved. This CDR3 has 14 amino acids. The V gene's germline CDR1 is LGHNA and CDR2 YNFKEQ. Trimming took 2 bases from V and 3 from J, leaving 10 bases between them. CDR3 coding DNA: TGTGCCAGCAGCCAAATTATCGGTGAAGAGACCCAGTACTTC. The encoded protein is CASSQIIGEETQYF.

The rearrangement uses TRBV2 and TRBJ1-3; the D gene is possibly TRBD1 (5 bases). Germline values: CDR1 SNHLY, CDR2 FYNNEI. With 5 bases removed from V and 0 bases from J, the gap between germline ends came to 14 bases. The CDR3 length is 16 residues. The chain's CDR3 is CASSKGRTLSGNTIYF. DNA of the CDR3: TGTGCCAGCAGTAAGGGGCGGACGCTCTCTGGAAACACCATATATTTT.